The rows below give T cell receptor beta chains drawn from one sample of a study of a mutant IDH1 vaccine in newly diagnosed glioma. Produced via immunoSEQ multiplex PCR; TCRdb's table is partial and in-frame only. The data contain about 54,000 clones, approximately 80% of them singletons. Their antigens remain unidentified. Sequencing was performed on PBMCs, taken from a glioma patient whose treatment included an IDH1 peptide vaccine. These receptors originate from a woman aged 18-29 years with glioma. The CDR3 runs from the conserved cysteine through the conserved F or W.

j_call,v_call,cdr3_aa
TRBJ2-3,TRBV7-3,CASSPRLAGDQTQYF
TRBJ1-1,TRBV5-1,CASSFTGEAFF
TRBJ1-1,TRBV27,CASSFRGSNTEAFF
TRBJ1-1,TRBV18,CASSPRALSMNTEAFF
TRBJ2-5,TRBV7-2,CASSLAGGSPETQYF
TRBJ1-1,TRBV6-1,CASSSGTEAFF
TRBJ2-1,TRBV30,CAWRSPGGGNEQFF
TRBJ2-7,TRBV19,CASSMEGVYEQYF
TRBJ1-2,TRBV29-1,CSVVGDRTALGYTF
TRBJ2-7,TRBV27,CASSPVAGGGYEQYF
TRBJ1-1,TRBV9,CASSVDGWNTEAFF
TRBJ1-1,TRBV7-9,CASNNPPEAFF
TRBJ1-1,TRBV6-1,CASSGGWVGEEAFF
TRBJ2-5,TRBV6-6,CASSYSGTPYQETQYF
TRBJ1-4,TRBV5-1,CASTGGGVNEKLFF
TRBJ2-2,TRBV30,CARGNGLAGDTGELFF
TRBJ1-2,TRBV7-2,CASSLVGTDNYGYTF
TRBJ1-1,TRBV5-6,CASSFGYGGLAEAFF
TRBJ1-2,TRBV27,CASSLSGLGGGYTF
TRBJ1-5,TRBV12-5,CASGLSTPRGQPQHF
TRBJ1-4,TRBV2,CASSLGQATNEKLFF
TRBJ1-1,TRBV27,CASSLLRGEAFF
TRBJ2-7,TRBV19,CASSNVPGLGRQEQYF
TRBJ1-1,TRBV6-8,CASKKGAGGGPMNTEAFF
TRBJ1-2,TRBV2,CATLLGPGGYTF
TRBJ2-4,TRBV5-4,CASSSDSKNIQYF
TRBJ2-7,TRBV11-2,CASSFRIDGQGIHEQYF
TRBJ2-7,TRBV27,CASAVGTNEQYF
TRBJ1-2,TRBV29-1,CSVARDVSNYGYTF
TRBJ1-5,TRBV15,CATSRDNRGYQPQHF
TRBJ2-1,TRBV6-5,CASSYVSGAYNEQFF
TRBJ1-1,TRBV19,CASTLAGSYTEAFF
TRBJ2-3,TRBV4-3,CASSQQDRGTDTQYF
TRBJ2-2,TRBV11-3,CASSGTSGTGELFF
TRBJ1-5,TRBV5-8,CASSGGDRGGNQPQHF
TRBJ1-5,TRBV27,CASSDSNQPQHF
TRBJ2-1,TRBV4-1,CASSQVQGGPEQFF
TRBJ1-3,TRBV18,CASSPTGTGPSSGNTIYF
TRBJ2-5,TRBV7-8,CASSTRLQTQETQYF
TRBJ1-2,TRBV7-8,CASSLGDKALGGYTF
TRBJ1-4,TRBV21-1,CASSRGQGPTNEKLFF
TRBJ2-1,TRBV11-2,CASSLLGSGPYNEQFF
TRBJ2-3,TRBV6-5,CASSYGTSGTDTQYF
TRBJ2-5,TRBV13,CASSKGLAGVVETQYF
TRBJ2-7,TRBV11-3,CASSLVGGTGSYEQYF
TRBJ2-7,TRBV5-1,CASSPLAGVDSYEQYF
TRBJ1-6,TRBV19,CASAQGGNSPLHF
TRBJ1-3,TRBV6-5,CASALGTFSGNTIYF
TRBJ1-1,TRBV19,CASSILSQLMNTEAFF
TRBJ2-1,TRBV11-2,CASSSELYNEQFF
TRBJ1-1,TRBV27,CASSAPGTARRAFF
TRBJ1-3,TRBV7-8,CASSLGTWGSGNTIYF
TRBJ1-2,TRBV11-2,CASSLDRRPPLNYGYTF
TRBJ2-5,TRBV5-4,CASSLGQGQETQYF
TRBJ2-3,TRBV4-2,CASSQEPAGGPTDTQYF
TRBJ2-7,TRBV1,CTSSQVSYEQYF